The rows below give T cell receptor beta chains drawn from one sample of a study of CD8+CD57+ T cells in acquired aplastic anemia. Via MiXCR, TCRdb re-called the reads, giving one row per CDR3 protein. The data contain around 250,000 distinct CDR3 sequences, 55% to 60% of them seen just once; the ten biggest clones take up around 8%. Source material: sorted CD4+, CD8+, or CD8+CD57+ T cells (not recorded which) from PBMCs. The receptor source for this set is a human donor with severe aplastic anemia or a healthy control (not recorded which). Each CDR3 is given with its conserved first and last residue. A D gene is named only where the DNA matches it firmly. Rows may omit the clone size; those that give it use once, few, many or a size class.

abundance: few
j_gene: TRBJ2-7
v_gene: TRBV29-1
d_gene: -
CDR3nt: TGCAGCGTTGGGGTCAGCTCCTACGAGCAGTACTTC
CDR3aa: CSVGVSSYEQYF

abundance: -
j_gene: TRBJ2-3
v_gene: TRBV24-1
d_gene: TRBD2
CDR3nt: TGTGCCACCAGTGATTCGGAGCGGGGTTTTACAGATACGCAGTATTTT
CDR3aa: CATSDSERGFTDTQYF

abundance: -
j_gene: TRBJ1-6
v_gene: TRBV2
d_gene: TRBD1
CDR3nt: TGTGCCAGCAGTAAGGGGGACAGGGGGGATTCACCCCTCCACTTT
CDR3aa: CASSKGDRGDSPLHF

abundance: few
j_gene: TRBJ1-6
v_gene: TRBV9
d_gene: -
CDR3nt: TGTGCCAGCAGCGTAGGTCCCAGGGGTTCACCCCTCCACTTT
CDR3aa: CASSVGPRGSPLHF

abundance: few
j_gene: TRBJ1-2
v_gene: TRBV15
d_gene: -
CDR3nt: TGTGCCACCAGCACCAACCTGGGGGTGGACTATGGCTACACCTTC
CDR3aa: CATSTNLGVDYGYTF

abundance: many
j_gene: TRBJ1-6
v_gene: TRBV18
d_gene: TRBD1
CDR3nt: TGTGCCAGCTCACCACTGACAGGGGATCGCTCACCCCTCCACTTT
CDR3aa: CASSPLTGDRSPLHF

abundance: -
j_gene: TRBJ1-2
v_gene: TRBV7-2
d_gene: -
CDR3nt: TGTGCCAGCAGCTTAGAGGGCAGGGGATATGGCTACACCTTC
CDR3aa: CASSLEGRGYGYTF

abundance: -
j_gene: TRBJ2-5
v_gene: TRBV7-3
d_gene: TRBD1
CDR3nt: TGTGCCAGAGGACAGGGAAAAGAGACCCAGTACTTC
CDR3aa: CARGQGKETQYF

abundance: -
j_gene: TRBJ2-5
v_gene: TRBV29-1
d_gene: TRBD2
CDR3nt: TGCAGCTTAGCGGGGGGGGGCCAAGAGACCCAGTACTTC
CDR3aa: CSLAGGGQETQYF

abundance: -
j_gene: TRBJ1-4
v_gene: TRBV6-5
d_gene: -
CDR3nt: TGTGCCAGCAGTTACTGGGGCGCCTGGTCTAATGAAAAACTGTTTTTT
CDR3aa: CASSYWGAWSNEKLFF

abundance: -
j_gene: TRBJ1-2
v_gene: TRBV10-3
d_gene: TRBD1
CDR3nt: TGTGCCAGCCGTGAGGGGGCTTCCGGAAACACCTTC
CDR3aa: CASREGASGNTF

abundance: -
j_gene: TRBJ1-2
v_gene: TRBV7-3
d_gene: -
CDR3nt: TGTGCCAGCAGCTTAGCGCGGGGGGAAGTCTATGGCTACACCTTC
CDR3aa: CASSLARGEVYGYTF

abundance: -
j_gene: TRBJ2-6
v_gene: TRBV7-6
d_gene: -
CDR3nt: TGTGCCAGCAGCTTAGTGGAGAGGGCGTCTGGGGCCAACGTCCTGACTTTC
CDR3aa: CASSLVERASGANVLTF

abundance: -
j_gene: TRBJ2-7
v_gene: TRBV6-5
d_gene: -
CDR3nt: TGTGCCAGCAGCGCGTCCCCCTTACCGGACGAGCAGTACTTC
CDR3aa: CASSASPLPDEQYF

abundance: -
j_gene: TRBJ1-2
v_gene: TRBV12-3/TRBV12-4
d_gene: -
CDR3nt: TGTGCCAGCAGCATGATTTATGGCTACACCTTC
CDR3aa: CASSMIYGYTF

abundance: many
j_gene: TRBJ1-3
v_gene: TRBV6-5
d_gene: -
CDR3nt: TGTGCCAGCAGTTACTGGGGGTCGTCTGGAAACACCATATATTTT
CDR3aa: CASSYWGSSGNTIYF

abundance: -
j_gene: TRBJ1-5
v_gene: TRBV10-3
d_gene: -
CDR3nt: TGTGCCACCAGTGAGGCGGGGACGGCAGATACGCAGCATTTT
CDR3aa: CATSEAGTADTQHF

abundance: -
j_gene: TRBJ1-2
v_gene: TRBV19
d_gene: -
CDR3nt: TGTGCCAGTAGTCCAACTTGGGACATTACTGACGGCTACACCTTC
CDR3aa: CASSPTWDITDGYTF

abundance: -
j_gene: TRBJ2-5
v_gene: TRBV7-2
d_gene: TRBD2
CDR3nt: TGTGCCAGCCCTTGGGCGGGGGGGCAAGAGACCCAGTACTTC
CDR3aa: CASPWAGGQETQYF

abundance: few
j_gene: TRBJ2-7
v_gene: TRBV10-3
d_gene: TRBD1
CDR3nt: TGTGCCATCAGTGAACGGGGACAGGGCGTGGGCGAGCAGTACTTC
CDR3aa: CAISERGQGVGEQYF

abundance: -
j_gene: TRBJ2-2
v_gene: TRBV7-2
d_gene: TRBD1
CDR3nt: TGTGCCAGCAGCTGGGACAGGAGGGAGGTGGGGGAGCTGTTTTTT
CDR3aa: CASSWDRREVGELFF

abundance: many
j_gene: TRBJ1-6
v_gene: TRBV4-2
d_gene: -
CDR3nt: TGTGCCAGCAGCCAAGATTCTGTGCGTGGGAGCTCCTATAATTCACCCCTCCACTTT
CDR3aa: CASSQDSVRGSSYNSPLHF